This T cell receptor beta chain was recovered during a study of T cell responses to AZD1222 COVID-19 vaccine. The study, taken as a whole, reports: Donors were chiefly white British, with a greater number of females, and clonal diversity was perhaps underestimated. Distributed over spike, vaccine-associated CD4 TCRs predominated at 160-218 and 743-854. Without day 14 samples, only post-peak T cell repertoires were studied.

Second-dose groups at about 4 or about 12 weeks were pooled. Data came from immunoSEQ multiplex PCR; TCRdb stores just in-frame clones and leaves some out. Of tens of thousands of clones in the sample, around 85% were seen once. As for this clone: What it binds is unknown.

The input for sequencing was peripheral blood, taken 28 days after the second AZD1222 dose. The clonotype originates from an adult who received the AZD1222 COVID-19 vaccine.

The CDR3 is CASSGGAGRTETQYF. CDR3 nucleotide sequence: TGTGCCAGCAGCGGAGGGGCAGGACGCACGGAGACCCAGTACTTC. This sequence joins TRBV7-2 and TRBJ2-5, with D possibly being TRBD2 (6 bases). V was clipped by 5 bases and J by 5 bases, with 18 bases between them. Per germline, CDR1 SGHTA and CDR2 FQGNSA. The CDR3 consists of 15 residues.